These 21 T cell receptor beta chains originate from one sample sequenced in a study of shared clonotypes between healthy human individuals. TCRdb's table, derived via immunoSEQ multiplex PCR, lists solely in-frame clones and lacks some. The profile shows 2.5 million or so clones, around nine tenths of them singletons. The sequencing sample was made of naive CD4+ T cells sorted from blood. Regarding subset: CD45RA+ positively selected. The receptors originated from a man between 18 and 29 years old in good health.

This clone was recorded a few times. The gene calls are TRBV18 and TRBJ1-2; D is perhaps TRBD1 (5 bases). This CDR3 contains 13 residues. V was trimmed by 2 bases and J by 6 bases, leaving 10 bases between them. The germline gives CDR1 KGHSH, CDR2 LQKENI. CDR3 sequence reads: CASSPLGRDGYTF. CDR3 bases: TGTGCCAGCTCACCATTGGGACGGGATGGCTACACCTTC.

This chain connects TRBV5-1 to TRBJ2-3, with TRBD1 matching 7 bases. CDR1 is SGHRS, CDR2 YFSETQ, per germline. J lost 2 bases, V lost 0 bases, and 3 bases had no gene match. The CDR3 has 15 residues. CDR3 region: CASSLGTGDTDTQYF. The CDR3 bases are TGCGCCAGCAGCTTGGGGACAGGAGACACAGATACGCAGTATTTT.

The chain recombines TRBV10-3 with TRBJ1-6; TRBD1 is a possible D gene (6 bases). The length of the CDR3 is 13 residues. Germline assignment: CDR1 ENHRY and CDR2 SYGVKD. V was trimmed by 10 bases and J by 7 bases, leaving 14 bases between them. CDR3 amino acids: CATTGAVNSPLHF. The CDR3 nucleotides read TGTGCCACCACGGGGGCGGTCAATTCACCCCTCCACTTT.

The chain has TRBV30 and TRBJ1-3; no firm D call. The CDR3 spans 14 residues. The germline V gene encodes CDR1 GTSNPN and CDR2 SVGIG (reference sequence). The V end lost 4 bases, the J end lost 0 bases, and 10 bases lay between the germline ends. The CDR3 is CAWNDKSSGNTIYF. The DNA of the CDR3 is TGTGCCTGGAATGACAAGAGCTCTGGAAACACCATATATTTT.

The rearrangement joins TRBV5-1 to TRBJ1-3; D is possibly TRBD1 (6 bases). From germline, CDR1 is SGHRS and CDR2 YFSETQ. Trimming pared 4 bases from V and 0 bases from J, leaving 11 bases between. This CDR3 spans 15 amino acids. CDR3 DNA: TGCGCCAGCAGCCGGTCGGACAGCTCTGGAAACACCATATATTTT. It specifies CASSRSDSSGNTIYF.

To note about this clone: The conserved final phenylalanine or tryptophan is absent from the CDR3, which likely points to a read error. The DNA is omitted, as the CDR3 cannot be located on it reliably, and the CDR3 follows TCRdb's listing. The rearrangement uses TRBV21-1 and TRBJ2-7. TRBV21-1 is described as a pseudogene. The CDR3 is 11 amino acids long, termini counted. The CDR3 protein is CASSKATGPPD.

The V and J genes are TRBV15 and TRBJ1-4, with D hard to call. V was pared by 0 bases and J by 0 bases, with 8 bases between. Germline V CDR1 and CDR2: LNHNV, YYDKDF (reference sequence). The CDR3 extends over 16 amino acids. The CDR3 sequence is CATSRELMATNEKLFF. The CDR3 region has the DNA TGTGCCACCAGCAGAGAACTCATGGCAACTAATGAAAAACTGTTTTTT.

The rearrangement uses TRBV28 and TRBJ1-4; the D is unclear. Germline V gene data show CDR1 as MDHEN and CDR2 as SYDVKM. The CDR3 has 14 amino acids. Trimming shortened V by 3 bases and J by 7 bases, and 12 bases separated the two germline ends. As DNA, the CDR3 is TGTGCCAGCAGTTTCCCCAGGACGGGTGAAAAACTGTTTTTT. Its translation: CASSFPRTGEKLFF.

This chain links TRBV5-1 with TRBJ2-5; maybe TRBD1 (5 bases). Trimming removed 4 bases from V and 1 base from J, with 8 bases in between. Looked up from germline, CDR1 is SGHRS and CDR2 is YFSETQ. The CDR3 runs to 13 residues. The CDR3 sequence: CASSRTLQETQYF. DNA of the CDR3: TGCGCCAGCAGCAGGACACTCCAAGAGACCCAGTACTTC.

The V gene is TRBV5-4, the J gene TRBJ2-1, with 7 bases that match TRBD1. Germline V lookup: CDR1 SGHNT, CDR2 YYREEE (reference sequence). The J segment lost 10 bases and the V segment lost 1 base, leaving 8 bases of the junction unmatched. The CDR3 is made up of 14 amino acids. CDR3 protein: CASSLSGARGEQFF. Written as DNA, the CDR3 is TGTGCCAGCAGCTTGAGTGGGGCCAGGGGGGAGCAGTTCTTC. The full variable domain, with the rest looked up from reference TRBV5-4 and TRBJ2-1, is ETGVTQSPTHLIKTRGQQVTLRCSSQSGHNTVSWYQQALGQGPQFIFQYYREEENGRGNFPPRFSGLQFPNYSSELNVNALELDDSALYLCASSLSGARGEQFFGPGTRLTVL.

The chain combines TRBV4-3 with TRBJ1-6, with D possibly matching TRBD1 (5 bases). The CDR3 is made up of 17 amino acids. With 3 bases removed from V and 0 bases from J, the gap between germline ends came to 12 bases. Germline CDR1 is LGHNA and CDR2 is YSLEER. Here the CDR3 reads CASSQGPGSSYNSPLHF. CDR3 nucleotides: TGCGCCAGCAGCCAGGGACCGGGCAGCTCCTATAATTCACCCCTCCACTTT.

About this clone itself: This sample also contains other DNA sequences that code for the same CDR3. This sequence joins TRBV18 and TRBJ2-7; TRBD1 agrees at 8 bases. J lost 2 bases, V lost 3 bases, and 6 bases had no gene match. This CDR3 has 15 residues. Germline-derived CDR1 and CDR2 are KGHSH and LQKENI. The CDR3 sequence: CASSPGQGGAYEQYF. CDR3 DNA: TGTGCCAGCTCACCCGGACAGGGCGGCGCCTACGAGCAGTACTTC.

This chain uses TRBV15 with TRBJ2-3; D unclear. The CDR3 totals 15 residues. V dropped 0 bases and J dropped 8 bases, with 15 bases sitting between them. Germline lookup yields CDR1 LNHNV and CDR2 YYDKDF (reference sequence). The CDR3 nucleotides are TGTGCCACCAGCAGAGATATCCCCCCCGAGTCTACGCAGTATTTT. The encoded protein is CATSRDIPPESTQYF.

The gene calls are TRBV27 and TRBJ2-2; D not certain. The germline V and J ends were trimmed by 3 bases and 7 bases, with 12 bases remaining between them. Germline CDR1 reads MNHEY; CDR2 reads SMNVEV (reference sequence). This CDR3 has 14 amino acids. The CDR3 loop reads CASSFLVSGGELFF. The CDR3 DNA is TGTGCCAGCAGTTTCTTGGTCTCGGGCGGGGAGCTGTTTTTT.

The table lists this clone with a count of one. The chain couples TRBV5-1 to TRBJ2-7; a possible D gene is TRBD1 (5 bases). The V and J ends lost 1 base and 2 bases respectively, with 10 bases between them. Germline lookup yields CDR1 SGHRS and CDR2 YFSETQ. The length of the CDR3 is 14 residues. CDR3 DNA: TGCGCCAGCAGCTTGCAGGGTGAAGCCTACGAGCAGTACTTC. It translates to CASSLQGEAYEQYF.

V and J are TRBV10-2 and TRBJ2-5; 7 nucleotides match TRBD2. TRBJ2-7 explains the end of the DNA better; the J call may be wrong. From germline, CDR1 is WSHSY and CDR2 SAAADI. This CDR3 is 16 amino acids long. CDR3 DNA: TGCGCCAGCAGTGAGCGCGGGGGTTCCACCTCCTACGAGCAGTACTTC. This sequence encodes CASSERGGSTSYEQYF.

CDR3 in amino acids: CASSQDSTGGFGTQYF. CDR3 in DNA: TGCGCCAGCAGCCAAGATTCGACAGGGGGCTTCGGGACCCAGTACTTC. J is TRBJ2-5 and V is TRBV4-1; 10 bases are shared with TRBD1. The germline V gene has CDR1 MGHRA and CDR2 YSYEKL. The CDR3 runs 16 residues. The ends lost 0 bases at V and 7 bases at J; junction bases unmatched: 8.

The rearrangement uses TRBV18 and TRBJ1-4; TRBD1 aligns across 10 bases. The J segment lost 5 bases and the V segment lost 3 bases, leaving 6 bases of the junction unmatched. Per the germline V gene, CDR1 is KGHSH and CDR2 is LQKENI. The CDR3 is made up of 16 amino acids. The CDR3 here is CASSPFATGGNEKLFF. Here the CDR3 DNA reads TGTGCCAGCTCACCTTTCGCGACAGGGGGCAATGAAAAACTGTTTTTT. The whole variable domain, remainder taken from reference TRBV18 and TRBJ1-4, is NAGVMQNPRHLVRRRGQEARLRCSPMKGHSHVYWYRQLPEEGLKFMVYLQKENIIDESGMPKERFSAEFPKEGPSILRIQQVVRGDSAAYFCASSPFATGGNEKLFFGSGTQLSVL.

This rearrangement joins TRBV5-1 to TRBJ2-7, with D possibly matching TRBD2 (5 bases). The CDR3 contains 14 residues. Germline CDR1 SGHRS, CDR2 YFSETQ. V dropped 3 bases and J dropped 2 bases, with 12 bases sitting between them. CDR3 region: CASSSPGIPYEQYF. The CDR3, as DNA: TGCGCCAGCAGCTCCCCGGGGATACCCTACGAGCAGTACTTC.

In its sample, this clone was seen once. This chain connects TRBV7-2 to TRBJ2-3; 11 bases are a match to TRBD1. This CDR3 has 17 amino acids. V lost 1 base and J lost 6; bases outside the gene matches: 9. CDR1 is SGHTA, CDR2 FQGNSA, per germline. CDR3 DNA: TGTGCCAGCAGCTTAGGCCTCATGGGACAGGGGGTGGATACGCAGTATTTT. Translated: CASSLGLMGQGVDTQYF.

The chain couples TRBV5-4 to TRBJ2-2; 11 nucleotides match TRBD1. Germline loops: CDR1 SGHNT, CDR2 YYREEE (reference sequence). The ends lost 4 bases at V and 4 bases at J; junction bases unmatched: 9. This CDR3 has 17 residues. The CDR3 spells CASSRSLGQGGTGELFF. The CDR3 bases are TGTGCCAGCAGCCGAAGTTTGGGACAGGGGGGCACCGGGGAGCTGTTTTTT.